Presented here are 30 T cell receptor beta chains from one specimen sequenced in a study of cytomegalovirus exposure and HLA in healthy donors. Primers: 60 Vbeta forward and 13 Jbeta reverse. Here immunoSEQ multiplex PCR was the method, and the copy in TCRdb shows in-frame clones only, minus some. Listed are about 54,000 clones; around 6.5% falls within the top ten. Sequencing used PBMCs. These receptors came from a woman aged 40 to 50 in good health and CMV-seronegative.

This chain joins TRBV5-4 and TRBJ2-3, with TRBD2 identical over 12 bases. Germline lookup yields CDR1 SGHNT and CDR2 YYREEE (reference sequence). The trim removed 3 bases at V and 2 bases at J, leaving 7 bases unmatched. The CDR3 is made up of 17 amino acids. The CDR3 loop is CASSSWTSGATTDTQYF. The CDR3 DNA reads as TGTGCCAGCAGCTCATGGACTAGCGGGGCGACCACAGATACGCAGTATTTT. The full variable domain, with the rest looked up from reference TRBV5-4 and TRBJ2-3, is ETGVTQSPTHLIKTRGQQVTLRCSSQSGHNTVSWYQQALGQGPQFIFQYYREEENGRGNFPPRFSGLQFPNYSSELNVNALELDDSALYLCASSSWTSGATTDTQYFGPGTRLTVL.

V gene TRBV19 combines with J gene TRBJ2-2; 8 bases agree with TRBD1. This CDR3 region has 14 residues. Looked up from germline, CDR1 is LNHDA and CDR2 is SQIVND (reference sequence). Losses at the gene ends were 4 bases for V and 5 bases for J; bases not matched to a gene: 3. This CDR3 reads CASSNTGGTGELFF. The CDR3 coding sequence is TGTGCCAGTAGTAACACAGGGGGGACCGGGGAGCTGTTTTTT.

V is TRBV30 and J is TRBJ1-3, with TRBD1 matching over 7 bases. Germline V CDR1 and CDR2: GTSNPN, SVGIG (reference sequence). Trimming at V came to 4 bases and at J to 4 bases, leaving 7 bases not matched to a gene. This CDR3 comprises 14 residues. CDR3 bases: TGTGCCTGGACCCGACAGGGAACCGGAAACACCATATATTTT. As protein: CAWTRQGTGNTIYF.

The chain uses TRBV6-5 and TRBJ1-2; weak D call: TRBD1 (5 bases). There are 14 residues in the CDR3. Trimming pared 2 bases from V and 5 bases from J, leaving 12 bases between. Germline V lookup: CDR1 MNHEY, CDR2 SVGAGI. The CDR3, as DNA: TGTGCCAGCAGTTACCGGGCGGGGGAGTATGGCTACACCTTC. Its translation: CASSYRAGEYGYTF.

This sequence joins TRBV19 and TRBJ2-7; tentative D call: TRBD2 (6 bases). Germline V lookup: CDR1 LNHDA, CDR2 SQIVND (reference sequence). Deletions cut 3 bases from V and 1 base from J, with 10 bases between. The length of the CDR3 is 14 residues. Here the CDR3 DNA reads TGTGCCAGTAGTATGCGGGACCGATCCTACGAGCAGTACTTC. Protein: CASSMRDRSYEQYF.

This chain joins TRBV28 and TRBJ1-1, with unresolved D. V lost 8 bases and J lost 6, with 22 bases in between. Germline V gene sequence: CDR1 MDHEN, CDR2 SYDVKM. This CDR3 has 15 amino acids. CDR3 protein: CASEEGAGFFPEAFF. CDR3 nucleotides: TGTGCCAGCGAGGAGGGCGCGGGGTTCTTCCCTGAAGCTTTCTTT.

J is TRBJ2-2 and V is TRBV18; 11 bases are a match to TRBD2. The CDR3 sequence is 16 residues long. V lost 4 bases and J lost 5; bases outside the gene matches: 6. The germline CDR1 and CDR2 sequences are KGHSH and LQKENI. CDR3: CASSRPSGGLTGELFF. CDR3 sequence (DNA): TGTGCCAGCTCACGCCCTAGCGGGGGGCTAACCGGGGAGCTGTTTTTT. The full variable domain, completed using reference TRBV18 and TRBJ2-2, is NAGVMQNPRHLVRRRGQEARLRCSPMKGHSHVYWYRQLPEEGLKFMVYLQKENIIDESGMPKERFSAEFPKEGPSILRIQQVVRGDSAAYFCASSRPSGGLTGELFFGEGSRLTVL.

This chain uses TRBV28 with TRBJ2-2; TRBD1 is a possible D gene (5 bases). V lost 3 bases, J lost 2 bases, and 10 bases lay in between. CDR1 MDHEN and CDR2 SYDVKM come from the germline V gene. The CDR3 is 15 residues long. The CDR3 sequence: CASSFGALNTGELFF. The CDR3 nucleotides are TGTGCCAGCAGTTTTGGGGCCCTAAACACCGGGGAGCTGTTTTTT.

The chain joins TRBV7-2 to TRBJ1-6, with D perhaps matching TRBD1 (5 bases). Deletions cut 5 bases from V and 10 bases from J, with 15 bases between. The germline V gene has CDR1 SGHTA and CDR2 FQGNSA. The CDR3 has 14 amino acids. The CDR3 sequence is CASSRPTGGSPLHF. In nucleotides, the CDR3 is TGTGCCAGCAGCCGGCCCACGGGGGGATCACCCCTCCACTTT.

This sequence joins TRBV18 and TRBJ1-5; possible D gene TRBD1, 5 bases. Looked up from germline, CDR1 is KGHSH and CDR2 is LQKENI. V lost 1 base and J lost 9, with 19 bases in between. This CDR3 comprises 16 residues. CDR3 protein: CASSPRGAGGSSPQHF. CDR3 in DNA: TGTGCCAGCTCACCACGGGGTGCTGGGGGGTCATCGCCCCAGCATTTT.

This CDR3 reads CASSRAGGSYGYTF. Here the CDR3 DNA reads TGTGCCAGCAGTCGTGCGGGGGGGTCATATGGCTACACCTTC. The chain is built from TRBV6-5 and TRBJ1-2; TRBD1 is a possible D gene (5 bases). Trimming pared 5 bases from V and 5 bases from J, leaving 15 bases between. This CDR3 contains 14 residues. In germline, CDR1 is MNHEY, CDR2 SVGAGI.

The gene calls are TRBV6-6 and TRBJ1-2, with D possibly matching TRBD1 (5 bases). The CDR3 length is 15 residues. Germline assignment: CDR1 MNHNY and CDR2 SVGAGI (reference sequence). V was pared by 5 bases and J by 7 bases, with 20 bases between. The CDR3 nucleotides read TGTGCCAGCAGTAAGGGACTTGCCCGCTATGGTGGCTACACCTTC. It translates to CASSKGLARYGGYTF.

The J gene is TRBJ2-5, the V gene TRBV5-4, with D tentatively TRBD1 (6 bases). The germline CDR1 and CDR2 sequences are SGHNT and YYREEE (reference sequence). This CDR3 is 14 amino acids long. Trimming removed 0 bases at V and 9 bases at J, with 15 bases between. This CDR3 reads CASSLAAPGVAQYF. CDR3 nucleotides: TGTGCCAGCAGCTTGGCGGCCCCAGGGGTGGCCCAGTACTTC.

This rearrangement joins TRBV7-2 to TRBJ2-7, with D uncertain. Deletions cut 5 bases from V and 5 bases from J, with 16 bases between. CDR1 and CDR2 from the germline V gene are SGHTA and FQGNSA. The CDR3 consists of 14 residues. Here the CDR3 DNA reads TGTGCCAGCAGCGGCCGAACCGTCAGTAACGAGCAGTACTTC. It is translated as CASSGRTVSNEQYF.

The V call is TRBV28, the J call TRBJ1-2; possibly TRBD1 for D (5 bases). The CDR3 covers 14 residues. Germline CDR1 is MDHEN and CDR2 is SYDVKM. The ends were cut back, 3 bases at V and 6 bases at J, with 14 bases in the middle. CDR3 in amino acids: CASSFSQDTDGYTF. CDR3 sequence (DNA): TGTGCCAGCAGTTTCAGTCAGGACACGGATGGCTACACCTTC.

The chain has TRBV11-2 and TRBJ2-1, with D possibly being TRBD2 (5 bases). The CDR3 runs to 12 residues. Germline values: CDR1 SGHAT, CDR2 FQNNGV. The germline V and J ends were trimmed by 5 bases and 12 bases, with 14 bases remaining between them. The CDR3 sequence is CASSPESGWQFF. The CDR3 region has the DNA TGTGCCAGCAGCCCCGAGAGCGGATGGCAGTTCTTC.

This sequence joins TRBV4-1 and TRBJ2-5; the match to TRBD2 covers 12 bases. This CDR3 has 15 amino acids. Germline V gene data show CDR1 as MGHRA and CDR2 as YSYEKL. V dropped 1 base and J dropped 10; count of bases not matched to a gene: 7. For the CDR3, the DNA is TGCGCCAGCAGCCAAGGACTAGCGGGGGTAAGAGACCAGTACTTC. Residues: CASSQGLAGVRDQYF.

DNA of the CDR3: TGTGCCAGCTCACCACTTACTACAGGGACGTCTACCGGCGGCTACACCTTC. Translation gives CASSPLTTGTSTGGYTF. The rearrangement uses TRBV18 and TRBJ1-2; D is perhaps TRBD1 (6 bases). Germline V lookup: CDR1 KGHSH, CDR2 LQKENI. V was pared by 1 base and J by 8 bases, with 23 bases between. CDR3 length equals 17 residues.

V and J are TRBV11-2 and TRBJ2-1; 9 nucleotides agree with TRBD2. CDR1 and CDR2 (germline): SGHAT, FQNNGV. Germline trimming cut 0 bases from V and 15 bases from J; bases unmatched to any gene: 18. This CDR3 contains 17 residues. The CDR3 coding sequence is TGTGCCAGCAGCTTAGATATCCTAGCGGGAAATAGGGGTCGAAGGTTCTTC. It encodes CASSLDILAGNRGRRFF. The full variable domain, completed using reference TRBV11-2 and TRBJ2-1, is EAGVAQSPRYKIIEKRQSVAFWCNPISGHATLYWYQQILGQGPKLLIQFQNNGVVDDSQLPKDRFSAERLKGVDSTLKIQPAKLEDSAVYLCASSLDILAGNRGRRFFGPGTRLTVL.

DNA of the CDR3: TGTGCCAGCAGTCGGTATAGCGGGAGTGCAGGGGAGCAGTTCTTC. This codes for CASSRYSGSAGEQFF. The genes are TRBV28 and TRBJ2-1; 9 bases match TRBD2. V was clipped by 5 bases and J by 10 bases; unmatched bases: 12. The CDR3 totals 15 residues. Germline CDR1 and CDR2: MDHEN and SYDVKM. Filled out from reference TRBV28 and TRBJ2-1, the complete variable domain reads DVKVTQSSRYLVKRTGEKVFLECVQDMDHENMFWYRQDPGLGLRLIYFSYDVKMKEKGDIPEGYSVSREKKERFSLILESASTNQTSMYLCASSRYSGSAGEQFFGPGTRLTVL.

The rearrangement links TRBV19 to TRBJ1-5; 7 positions match TRBD1. V lost 3 bases, J lost 7 bases, and 6 bases stayed unmatched. The CDR3 has 14 amino acids. Germline loops: CDR1 LNHDA, CDR2 SQIVND (reference sequence). For the CDR3, the DNA is TGTGCCAGTAGTATCTGGCAGGGGGGACAGCCCCAGCATTTT. Translated: CASSIWQGGQPQHF. The whole variable domain, filled in from reference TRBV19 and TRBJ1-5, reads DGGITQSPKYLFRKEGQNVTLSCEQNLNHDAMYWYRQDPGQGLRLIYYSQIVNDFQKGDIAEGYSVSREKKESFPLTVTSAQKNPTAFYLCASSIWQGGQPQHFGDGTRLSIL.

CDR3 amino acids: CASSTSGRTEQFF. CDR3 DNA sequence: TGTGCCAGTAGTACTAGCGGGAGAACGGAGCAGTTCTTC. The chain uses TRBV19 and TRBJ2-1, with 10 bases fitting TRBD2. The ends lost 4 bases at V and 10 bases at J; junction bases unmatched: 4. Germline lookup yields CDR1 LNHDA and CDR2 SQIVND (reference sequence). CDR3 length: 13 amino acids.

The J gene is TRBJ1-1, the V gene TRBV6-1; TRBD1 matches 11 bases. Germline trimming cut 7 bases from V and 5 bases from J; bases unmatched to any gene: 6. Germline-derived CDR1 and CDR2 are MNHNS and SASEGT. CDR3 length: 14 amino acids. The CDR3 protein is CASTDGQGATEAFF. Written as DNA, the CDR3 is TGTGCCAGCACCGACGGACAGGGGGCAACTGAAGCTTTCTTT.

CDR3 nucleotide sequence: TGTGCCAGCAGCCTCCTAGAGGGAAACGGAGCTAACTATGGCTACACCTTC. As protein: CASSLLEGNGANYGYTF. The chain has TRBV7-8 and TRBJ1-2; D call uncertain. CDR1 is SGHVS and CDR2 is FQNEAQ in the germline V gene. CDR3 length: 17 amino acids. Trimming pared 5 bases from V and 0 bases from J, leaving 19 bases between.

This rearrangement joins TRBV5-1 to TRBJ2-1; 9 nucleotides align to TRBD2. V gave up 0 bases and J gave up 0 bases; unmatched junction bases: 1. Germline V gene sequence: CDR1 SGHRS, CDR2 YFSETQ. The CDR3 runs to 16 residues. CDR3 amino acids: CASSLVSGSSYNEQFF. CDR3 coding DNA: TGCGCCAGCAGCTTGGTTAGCGGGAGCTCCTACAATGAGCAGTTCTTC.

This chain connects TRBV19 to TRBJ1-5; maybe TRBD1 (5 bases). Germline values: CDR1 LNHDA, CDR2 SQIVND (reference sequence). Trimming removed 7 bases from V and 7 bases from J, with 11 bases in between. The CDR3 is 12 residues long. This CDR3 is CASTARAQPQHF. CDR3 coding DNA: TGTGCCAGTACGGCCAGGGCGCAGCCCCAGCATTTT.

This chain joins TRBV7-2 and TRBJ2-2, with 9 bases identical to TRBD2. Losses at the gene ends were 5 bases for V and 2 bases for J; bases not matched to a gene: 3. The CDR3 loop spans 15 amino acids. Germline values: CDR1 SGHTA, CDR2 FQGNSA. In DNA, the CDR3 is TGTGCCAGCAGCATTAGCGGGGGCAACACCGGGGAGCTGTTTTTT. It is translated as CASSISGGNTGELFF.

The V gene is TRBV6-5, the J gene TRBJ1-5; the D is unclear. The CDR3 runs to 14 residues. Germline V gene sequence: CDR1 MNHEY, CDR2 SVGAGI. The V end was cut by 0 bases, the J end by 6 bases, with 9 bases between. CDR3 sequence reads: CASSYSEQTQPQHF. CDR3 coding DNA: TGTGCCAGCAGTTACTCGGAGCAGACTCAGCCCCAGCATTTT.

The chain uses TRBV11-3 and TRBJ1-3, with 8 bases aligning to TRBD1. Per the germline V gene, CDR1 is SGHNT and CDR2 is YENEEA. V was pared by 5 bases and J by 2 bases, with 5 bases of the junction left unmatched. CDR3 size: 15 residues. CDR3 in amino acids: CASSQGTGPGNTIYF. CDR3 coding DNA: TGTGCCAGCAGCCAAGGGACAGGCCCTGGAAACACCATATATTTT.

The rearrangement links TRBV27 to TRBJ1-3; D is perhaps TRBD1 (6 bases). V lost 2 bases to trimming and J lost 4 bases, with 15 bases between them. There are 16 residues in the CDR3. CDR1 is MNHEY, CDR2 SMNVEV, per germline (reference sequence). CDR3 DNA: TGTGCCAGCAGTTTAAGTCCACAGGGCTTCGGAAACACCATATATTTT. It yields the protein CASSLSPQGFGNTIYF.